This TCR beta chain was captured by sequencing in a study of blood T cell repertoires in COVID-19. On the study more broadly: The samples span acute and convalescent COVID-19 from the United States, Italy and Spain.

Original data processing: Reference gene primer amplification gave nucleated cell count estimates. Assay used: immunoSEQ multiplex PCR; TCRdb lists only in-frame clones, some missing. That table is the source of V, J and clone size, and D and trimming were worked out from the DNA. The sample records roughly 250,000 clones, roughly 88% being singletons. With 5 bases clipped from V and 1 base from J, the junction kept 8 bases outside the gene matches. Germline assignment: CDR1 SEHNR and CDR2 FQNEAQ (reference sequence). The CDR3 runs to 18 residues. Sequenced input: PBMCs or T cells enriched from blood (not recorded which). V and J are TRBV7-9 and TRBJ2-1, with 13 bases lining up with TRBD2. The receptor comes from a woman aged 40 to 50 with acute COVID-19. This CDR3 reads CASSPYRTSGRSYNEQFF. The CDR3 nucleotides read TGTGCCAGCAGCCCTTACCGGACTAGCGGGAGATCCTACAATGAGCAGTTCTTC.